Reported below is one T cell receptor beta chain. This clonotype has ten or more counts. The clone's antigen remains unknown. No base qualities exist here, and no much larger clone lies one base off it. Hyperthyroidism patients were newly diagnosed, with disease duration under 2 months, and aged 18 to 65 years. Exclusion was applied to patients with uncontrolled infections, other autoimmune diseases, pregnancy or lactation. Diagnoses were based on clinical symptoms, serum thyroxine and TRAb, thyroid ultrasound and orbital computed tomography. Blood from progressor patients was drawn when they were first diagnosed with hyperthyroidism, before any ophthalmopathy symptoms appeared. Ficoll-Paque density gradient centrifugation was used to isolate PBMCs from about 9 ml of fresh peripheral blood. Patients classed as progressors first received a Graves' hyperthyroidism diagnosis and then went on to develop ophthalmopathy during follow-up. Total RNA was extracted using Trizol reagent, and RNA quality was assessed on an Agilent 2100 Bioanalyzer.

The TCR beta CDR3 regions were amplified from RNA transcripts. The first round of RT-PCR for the TCR CDR3 was performed with the HTBI primer set and the Qiagen OneStep RT-PCR kit. Libraries were constructed in a second round of multiplex PCR, after which size selection and purification were performed. Sequencing of the libraries was done on an Illumina HiSeq2000 using paired-end 100 bp reads. The paper's processing steps were these. SOAPnuke was used to process the raw data, throwing out any read that contained adapters or uncalled bases, had a mean Phred below 15, or lacked an exact constant-primer or identifier match. High-quality paired reads were merged with COPE v1.2.5, and unique nucleotide sequences were defined as clonotypes. Clonotypes were aligned to IMGT TRBV, TRBD and TRBJ reference segments using MiTCR v1.1. Analysis was restricted to V-J combinations with a frequency above 0.0001, which covered 99.2% of repertoires. A TCS score was defined as the ratio between F50 (clonal expansion) and ExV (chaos), using BLOSUM62-based TCRdist between CDR3 peptides within each V-J. Welch's t-statistics and random forest reduced approximately 520 V-J features to 13, which were used in a naive Bayes classifier (R e1071). The raw public data were reprocessed by TCRdb itself: fastp quality trimming at Q25, MiXCR clonotype calling, in-frame beta chains only. CDR3 protein sequences are deduplicated, and each keeps its most common genes and DNA. What appears here as the V and J calls and clone size reflects TCRdb's work, not the paper's. The sample profile shows nearly 600,000 distinct CDR3 sequences; around 13% of them were found once. Almost 6% of the sample rests with the top ten.

The data were obtained in a study of T cells in Graves' hyperthyroidism and ophthalmopathy (dated by TCRdb to about 2019). As for the study more broadly: Peripheral blood was collected at initial diagnosis, before any treatment. TCR V-J signatures able to tell the groups apart were searched for in a discovery cohort of 90 to 100 patients, of whom roughly 42 had Graves' ophthalmopathy and around 58 had stable Graves' hyperthyroidism. An independent validation cohort of fewer than 20 hyperthyroidism patients and 17 patients who later progressed to ophthalmopathy tested prospective prediction of ophthalmopathy. The approximately 100 discovery patients were divided at random into training and test sets in a 7:3 ratio. In addition, the study compared T-cell repertoires in thyroid tissue and in blood from five or six Graves' hyperthyroidism patients. After sampling, hyperthyroidism patients received methimazole starting at 30 mg daily, and ophthalmopathy patients received high-dose intravenous methylprednisolone. According to the paper, TCR Vbeta CDR3 sequencing was carried out on some 140 peripheral blood samples, which came from fewer than 50 ophthalmopathy, under 85 hyperthyroidism and roughly 17 progressor patients.

What the authors observed across the whole study: Sample size was not statistically predetermined, and investigators were not blinded to group allocation. A model built on a 13 V-J signature distinguished ophthalmopathy from stable hyperthyroidism, reaching 85% to 90% sensitivity and around 82% specificity in cross-validation and 80%/75% in testing. During validation, the model predicted progression to ophthalmopathy a median of around six months ahead of onset, with roughly 65% sensitivity and more than 72% specificity. Blood samples also contained most of the expanded thyroid clonotypes (frequency above 0.001), which suggests that blood repertoires may reflect thyroid immune responses.

The sample was blood. This sequence was found in a woman under 40 with Graves' hyperthyroidism that later progressed to Graves' ophthalmopathy.

The nucleotides are TGTGCCAGCAAGGACGTAGGGTCCTACGAGCAGTACTTC. Its coded protein is CASKDVGSYEQYF. The chain is encoded by TRBV2 joined to TRBJ2-7, with no reliable assignment of the D segment. Per the germline V gene, SNHLY is the CDR1 and FYNNEI is the CDR2. V is cut by 7 bases and J by 1 base, and the space between the germline ends is 11 bases. Counted from cysteine to phenylalanine, this CDR3 has 13 amino acids. Just CDR3 DNA is preserved here, 39 bases in frame from base 1.